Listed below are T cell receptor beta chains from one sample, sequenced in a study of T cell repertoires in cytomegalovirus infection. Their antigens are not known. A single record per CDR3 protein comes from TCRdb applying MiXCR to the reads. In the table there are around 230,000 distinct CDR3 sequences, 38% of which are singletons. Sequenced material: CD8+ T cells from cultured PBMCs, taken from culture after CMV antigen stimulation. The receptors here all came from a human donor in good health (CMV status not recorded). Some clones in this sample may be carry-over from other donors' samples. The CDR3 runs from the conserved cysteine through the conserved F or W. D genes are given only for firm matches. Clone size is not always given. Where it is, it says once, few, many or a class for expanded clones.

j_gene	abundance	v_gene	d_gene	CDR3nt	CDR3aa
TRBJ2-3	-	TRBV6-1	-	TGTGCCAGCAGGAGACTAAATACGCAGTATTTT	CASRRLNTQYF
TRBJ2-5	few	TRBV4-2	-	TGTGCCAGCAGTGTTCGCAGGGGTGGAGAGACCCAGTACTTC	CASSVRRGGETQYF
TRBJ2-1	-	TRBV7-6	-	TGTGCCAGCAGCCCCAGGGCAGGGGAGAACAATGAGCAGTTCTTC	CASSPRAGENNEQFF
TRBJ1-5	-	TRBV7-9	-	TGTGCCAGCAGCTTATCGTGGGATCGAGGGAATCAGCCCCAGCATTTT	CASSLSWDRGNQPQHF
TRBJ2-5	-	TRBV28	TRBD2	TGTGCCAGCAGTTTTTTTAAGCGGGAGGGCCGAGAGACCCAGTACTTC	CASSFFKREGRETQYF
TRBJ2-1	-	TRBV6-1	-	TGTGCCAGCAGTGAACGTGGGTTCCCCTACAATGAGCAGTTCTTC	CASSERGFPYNEQFF
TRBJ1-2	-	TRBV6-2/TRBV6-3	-	TGTGCCAGCAGTCCAAATCCTTCAGGATTTCTCTATGGCTACACCTTC	CASSPNPSGFLYGYTF
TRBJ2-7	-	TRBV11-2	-	TGTGCCAGCAGCTTTGCCCACAGCTACGAGCAGTACTTC	CASSFAHSYEQYF
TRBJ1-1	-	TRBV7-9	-	TGTGCCAGCCCAATTCTGACTACAAAGGAAGCTTTCTTT	CASPILTTKEAFF
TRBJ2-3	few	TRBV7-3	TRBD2	TGTGCCAGCAGCACTAGCGGAGGGAGCACAGATACGCAGTATTTT	CASSTSGGSTDTQYF
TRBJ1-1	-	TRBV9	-	TGTGCCAGCAGCGGTGCAGGGAGGGTTAACACTGAAGCTTTCTTT	CASSGAGRVNTEAFF
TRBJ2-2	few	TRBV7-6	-	TGTGCCAGCAGCCCCGTCGCCGCGGCTTCACTCGGGGAGCTGTTTTTT	CASSPVAAASLGELFF
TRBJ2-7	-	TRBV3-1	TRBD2	TGTGCCAGCAGCCCCACCCCGGGACTAGGCCGCGAGCAGTACTTC	CASSPTPGLGREQYF
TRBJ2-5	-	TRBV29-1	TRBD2	TGCAGCGTTGAAACACAGCGGGGGGGCCAAGAGACCCAGTACTTC	CSVETQRGGQETQYF
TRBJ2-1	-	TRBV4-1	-	TGCGCCAGCAGCCGCACGTCAATCGAATCCTACAATGAGCAGTTCTTC	CASSRTSIESYNEQFF
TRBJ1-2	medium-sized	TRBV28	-	TGTGCCAGCACGGGGGGAAACCTTAACTATGGCTACACCTTC	CASTGGNLNYGYTF
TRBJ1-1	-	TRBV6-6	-	TGTGCCAGCAGTTACTCCCCTGCGGGGTCGGCCACTGAAGCTTTCTTT	CASSYSPAGSATEAFF
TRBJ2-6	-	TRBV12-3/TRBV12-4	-	TGTGCCAGCAGTTGGGGGGTTAGCTCTGGGGCCAACGTCCTGACTTTC	CASSWGVSSGANVLTF
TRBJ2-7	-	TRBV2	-	TGTGCCAGCAGTGAATACCGGGTAGGCGAGGAGCAGTACTTC	CASSEYRVGEEQYF
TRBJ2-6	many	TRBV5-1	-	TGCGCCAGCAGCCCGGGACGGCTCTCTGGGGCCAACGTCCTGACTTTC	CASSPGRLSGANVLTF
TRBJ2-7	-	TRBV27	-	TGTGCCAGCAGTTTCCACAGTACCTACGAGCAGTACTTC	CASSFHSTYEQYF
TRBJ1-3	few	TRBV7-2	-	TGTGCCAGCAGAGCCCCAGGGTCGGCTGGAAACACCATATATTTT	CASRAPGSAGNTIYF
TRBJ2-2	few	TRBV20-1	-	TGCAGTGCACGAAGGAACACCGGGGAGCTGTTTTTT	CSARRNTGELFF
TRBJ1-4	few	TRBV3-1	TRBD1	TGTGCCAGCAGCCAACCCGGGACAGGGATTGAAAAACTGTTTTTT	CASSQPGTGIEKLFF
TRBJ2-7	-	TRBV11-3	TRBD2	TGTGTCAGCAGCCCCCCCGAGCGGGAGGTTTTCTACGAGCAGTACTTC	CVSSPPEREVFYEQYF
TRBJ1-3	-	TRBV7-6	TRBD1	TGTGCCAGCAGCGTAGGACAGGGGGGACCAGCCATATATTTT	CASSVGQGGPAIYF
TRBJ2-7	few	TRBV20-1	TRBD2	TGCAGGGCCGGGACTAGCAGATACCCTGAGTACTTC	CRAGTSRYPEYF
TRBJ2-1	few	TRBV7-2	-	TGTGCCAGCAGCTTAGGAAGCGATGAGCAGTTCTTC	CASSLGSDEQFF
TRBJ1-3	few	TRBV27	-	TGTGCCAGCAGTTTTCGGGGAGAAGCTGGAAACACCATATATTTT	CASSFRGEAGNTIYF
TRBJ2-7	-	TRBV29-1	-	TGCAGCGTTGAAAGTTTTAACGGCAAAGACTACGAGCAGTACTTC	CSVESFNGKDYEQYF